This T cell receptor beta chain stems from a study of blood T cell repertoires in COVID-19. Background on the study: COVID-19 samples, acute and convalescent, were from the United States, Italy and Spain.

Per the study methods: Estimation of nucleated cell counts was performed using reference gene primer amplification. Assay used: immunoSEQ multiplex PCR; TCRdb lists only in-frame clones, some missing. That table supplies the V and J calls and clone size; D and trimming were determined from the DNA. The sample includes around 230,000 clones, approximately 80% of them seen just once. Between the trimmed V and J ends, which lost 1 base and 2 bases, there was a span of 10 bases. Germline lookup yields CDR1 KGHSH and CDR2 LQKENI. This CDR3 has 15 amino acids. Sequencing input: peripheral blood. This clonotype was obtained from a man in his forties or fifties with acute or convalescent COVID-19. The chain carries TRBV18 and TRBJ2-3; D gene uncertain. The CDR3 reads CASSPLGQFTDTQYF. CDR3 nucleotide sequence: TGTGCCAGCTCACCACTCGGTCAATTCACAGATACGCAGTATTTT.